The 32 T cell receptor beta chains below were found in one sample sequenced in a study of response to subunit inactivated influenza vaccine. TCRdb analysed the RT-PCR reads with MiXCR anew, one entry per CDR3 protein. The sample carries about 500,000 distinct CDR3 sequences, more than 15% recorded once. The source was CD4+ T cells sorted from PBMCs, collected around 25 months after vaccination. All receptors derive from a man aged 50 to 69 who received an inactivated influenza vaccine.

This clonotype has ten or more counts. This sequence joins TRBV5-1 and TRBJ2-2, with D uncertain. V gave up 0 bases and J gave up 8 bases, with 11 bases separating them. Germline V gives CDR1 SGHRS, CDR2 YFSETQ. CDR3 length equals 14 residues. CDR3 sequence (DNA): TGCGCCAGCAGCTTGGAAGTCTTTCCGGGGGAGCTGTTTTTT. Amino acids: CASSLEVFPGELFF.

This clonotype was detected many times. The gene calls are TRBV18 and TRBJ2-1, with 11 bases identical to TRBD2. In germline, CDR1 is KGHSH, CDR2 LQKENI. V lost 3 bases, J lost 5 bases, and 3 bases stayed unmatched. CDR3 length: 15 amino acids. CDR3 coding DNA: TGTGCCAGCTCACCGACTAGCGGGGTCAACAATGAGCAGTTCTTC. Residues: CASSPTSGVNNEQFF.

The V call is TRBV5-1, the J call TRBJ2-7; 8 bases are a match to TRBD1. CDR1 SGHRS and CDR2 YFSETQ come from the germline V gene. V shed 3 bases and J 2 bases; nucleotides not matched to a gene: 4. The CDR3 contains 14 residues. The CDR3 sequence: CASSYDRGTYEQYF. In DNA form, the CDR3 reads TGCGCCAGCAGCTACGACAGGGGTACCTACGAGCAGTACTTC.

This clonotype has more than one count but fewer than ten. The gene calls are TRBV9 and TRBJ2-5; 9 positions match TRBD1. The germline CDR1 and CDR2 sequences are SGDLS and YYNGEE. Trimming took 0 bases from V and 4 from J; bases not matched to a gene: 7. The CDR3 totals 16 residues. Here the CDR3 reads CASSVATGTGRETQYF. In nucleotides, the CDR3 is TGTGCCAGCAGCGTAGCTACAGGGACAGGGAGAGAGACCCAGTACTTC.

In its sample, this clonotype was seen a few times. CDR3 coding DNA: TGTGCCAGTAGTATCCAGGACCGGAGCTCCTACGAGCAGTACTTC. It specifies CASSIQDRSSYEQYF. The V call is TRBV19, the J call TRBJ2-7; no firm D call. CDR3 length: 15 residues. The V and J ends lost 3 bases and 0 bases respectively, with 12 bases between them. Looked up from germline, CDR1 is LNHDA and CDR2 is SQIVND (reference sequence).

In this sample, this clonotype turned up a few times. The V gene is TRBV29-1, the J gene TRBJ1-1, with D tentatively TRBD1 (6 bases). The V and J ends lost 4 bases and 6 bases respectively, with 9 bases between them. CDR1 and CDR2 from the germline V gene are SQVTM and ANQGSEA. The CDR3 contains 11 residues. CDR3 amino acids: CSVAGGPEAFF. In DNA, the CDR3 is TGCAGCGTTGCGGGGGGGCCTGAAGCTTTCTTT. Full variable domain (missing parts from reference TRBV29-1 and TRBJ1-1): SAVISQKPSRDICQRGTSLTIQCQVDSQVTMMFWYRQQPGQSLTLIATANQGSEATYESGFVIDKFPISRPNLTFSTLTVSNMSPEDSSIYLCSVAGGPEAFFGQGTRLTVV.

This clonotype was seen more than once but under ten times. This chain links TRBV3-1 with TRBJ2-1; 11 bases fit TRBD2. Per the germline V gene, CDR1 is LGHDT and CDR2 is YNNKEL (reference sequence). This CDR3 spans 16 amino acids. V lost 3 bases, J lost 4 bases, and 5 bases stayed unmatched. CDR3 residues: CASSHPGLAAYNEQFF. The CDR3 DNA sequence: TGTGCCAGCAGCCATCCGGGACTAGCGGCTTACAATGAGCAGTTCTTC.

This clonotype was seen only once. DNA of the CDR3: TGTGCCACCTTAACTAGCGTCACCACCGGGGAGCTGTTTTTT. Translating gives CATLTSVTTGELFF. J is TRBJ2-2 and V is TRBV6-2 or TRBV6-3, with TRBD2 matching over 7 bases. This CDR3 is built from 14 residues. The V segment lost 10 bases and the J segment 4 bases; nucleotides outside the gene matches: 9. Germline V lookup: CDR1 MNHEY, CDR2 SVGEGT.

There are a few counts of this clonotype. The genes are TRBV7-9 and TRBJ1-1, with a weak D call TRBD1 (6 bases). The CDR3 sequence is 15 residues long. V shed 5 bases and J shed 0 bases, with 13 bases lying between them. Germline V gene data show CDR1 as SEHNR and CDR2 as FQNEAQ (reference sequence). The CDR3 region has the DNA TGTGCCAGCAGCCACGGACAGTTCATGAACACTGAAGCTTTCTTT. Translated: CASSHGQFMNTEAFF.

This clonotype was seen a few times. The rearrangement uses TRBV12-3 or TRBV12-4 and TRBJ1-1; TRBD1 matches at 9 bases. The CDR3 runs 16 residues. V lost 5 bases, J lost 0 bases, and 7 bases stayed unmatched. This CDR3 is CASSLGTGSMNTEAFF. The CDR3 bases are TGTGCCAGCAGTCTCGGGACAGGGTCCATGAACACTGAAGCTTTCTTT.

This clonotype was picked up a small number of times. The chain couples TRBV7-9 to TRBJ2-1; the D gene is possibly TRBD2 (6 bases). The ends were cut back, 2 bases at V and 2 bases at J, with 10 bases in the middle. Germline V lookup: CDR1 SEHNR, CDR2 FQNEAQ (reference sequence). This CDR3 is built from 15 residues. The CDR3 sequence is CASSLREVAYNEQFF. The CDR3 DNA is TGTGCCAGCAGCTTAAGGGAGGTCGCCTACAATGAGCAGTTCTTC.

The sample holds many counts of this clonotype. This chain connects TRBV12-3 or TRBV12-4 to TRBJ2-1; D is unclear. The V end was cut by 0 bases, the J end by 8 bases, with 8 bases between. This CDR3 is 13 amino acids long. CDR3 nucleotide sequence: TGTGCCAGCAGTTTAGCTACCGGCTATGAGCAGTTCTTC. Amino acids: CASSLATGYEQFF.

This clonotype was seen only a few times. The chain combines TRBV12-3 or TRBV12-4 with TRBJ2-5; TRBD2 is a possible D gene (5 bases). The CDR3 sequence is 14 residues long. The germline V and J ends were trimmed by 0 bases and 5 bases, with 10 bases remaining between them. The CDR3 DNA follows: TGTGCCAGCAGTTTAGCGGGAGTGGTGGAGACCCAGTACTTC. Residues: CASSLAGVVETQYF.

The J gene is TRBJ1-5, the V gene TRBV10-3, with 11 nucleotides matching TRBD1. The germline CDR1 and CDR2 sequences are ENHRY and SYGVKD. There are 15 residues in the CDR3. J lost 5 bases, V lost 2 bases, and 2 bases had no gene match. The CDR3: CAISEPGQGDQPQHF. The CDR3 nucleotides are TGTGCCATCAGTGAGCCGGGACAGGGGGATCAGCCCCAGCATTTT.

CDR3 coding DNA: TGCAGTGCCGTAATAGCGGGAGGGCCCTACAATGAGCAGTTCTTC. The encoded protein is CSAVIAGGPYNEQFF. The chain recombines TRBV20-1 with TRBJ2-1; 11 bases agree with TRBD2. Germline V gives CDR1 DFQATT, CDR2 SNEGSKA (reference sequence). The CDR3 is made up of 15 amino acids. V dropped 6 bases and J dropped 2; count of bases not matched to a gene: 6.

The chain couples TRBV29-1 to TRBJ2-7, with D possibly being TRBD1 or TRBD2 (5 bases each). Trimming shortened V by 5 bases and J by 0 bases, and 11 bases separated the two germline ends. The CDR3 contains 13 residues. CDR1 and CDR2 (germline): SQVTM, ANQGSEA. CDR3 protein: CSVRGKSSYEQYF. CDR3 sequence (DNA): TGCAGCGTTCGGGGCAAGAGCTCCTACGAGCAGTACTTC.

The V and J genes are TRBV6-1 and TRBJ2-3, with TRBD1 as a possible D gene (6 bases). With 4 bases removed from V and 0 bases from J, the gap between germline ends came to 14 bases. This CDR3 is 16 amino acids long. Germline CDR1 and CDR2: MNHNS and SASEGT. The CDR3 sequence: CASSARRGGSTDTQYF. CDR3 DNA sequence: TGTGCCAGCAGTGCCCGCAGGGGTGGGAGCACAGATACGCAGTATTTT.

The chain joins TRBV6-2 or TRBV6-3 to TRBJ2-4; 7 bases line up with TRBD1. CDR3 size: 14 residues. Per germline, CDR1 MNHEY and CDR2 SVGEGT. Trimming at V came to 6 bases and at J to 6 bases, leaving 8 bases not matched to a gene. DNA for the CDR3: TGTGCCAGCAGATTTTCTAGGGACAGAAACATTCAGTACTTC. This gives the protein CASRFSRDRNIQYF.

The rearrangement joins TRBV11-2 to TRBJ1-6, with D unresolved. Trimming removed 5 bases from V and 0 bases from J, with 17 bases in between. The CDR3 has 18 residues. The germline V gene encodes CDR1 SGHAT and CDR2 FQNNGV. CDR3: CASSPLGRLSSYNSPLHF. The CDR3 region has the DNA TGTGCCAGCAGCCCTCTTGGCCGCCTAAGCTCCTATAATTCACCCCTCCACTTT.

The rearrangement uses TRBV6-5 and TRBJ2-1, with TRBD2 matching 10 bases. CDR1 is MNHEY, CDR2 SVGAGI, per germline. The CDR3 length is 15 residues. V was clipped by 3 bases and J by 6 bases; unmatched bases: 5. In DNA form, the CDR3 reads TGTGCCAGCAGTTATTTTTGGACTAGCGGCAATGAGCAGTTCTTC. Its translation: CASSYFWTSGNEQFF.

This clonotype was detected many times. One junction end disagrees with the germline gene, perhaps due to a read error. The chain is built from TRBV18 and TRBJ1-5; 9 bases map to TRBD1. Germline values: CDR1 KGHSH, CDR2 LQKENI. The CDR3 is made up of 14 amino acids. CDR3 protein: CASSPQGANQPQHF. CDR3 sequence (DNA): TGTGCCAGCTCGCCACAGGGGGCCAATCAGCCCCAGCATTTT.

The chain uses TRBV20-1 and TRBJ2-1; 14 bases agree with TRBD2. In germline, CDR1 is DFQATT, CDR2 SNEGSKA (reference sequence). V lost 3 bases and J lost 6; bases outside the gene matches: 7. CDR3 length: 16 residues. CDR3 residues: CSASPIGTSGGNEQFF. As DNA, the CDR3 is TGCAGTGCTAGTCCCATCGGGACTAGCGGGGGCAATGAGCAGTTCTTC.

The CDR3: CASSGMRGTYNQPQHF. The CDR3 bases are TGTGCCAGCAGTGGGATGCGGGGGACCTATAATCAGCCCCAGCATTTT. The chain couples TRBV6-1 to TRBJ1-5, with D tentatively TRBD1 (5 bases). The V end lost 4 bases, the J end lost 4 bases, and 17 bases lay between the germline ends. This CDR3 contains 16 residues. Per the germline V gene, CDR1 is MNHNS and CDR2 is SASEGT.

This clonotype was seen a few times. This rearrangement joins TRBV2 to TRBJ2-3; D is unresolved. The germline CDR1 and CDR2 sequences are SNHLY and FYNNEI. The length of the CDR3 is 13 residues. V lost 2 bases and J lost 3, with 6 bases in between. CDR3 region: CASSESLTDTQYF. In DNA form, the CDR3 reads TGTGCCAGCAGTGAAAGTTTGACAGATACGCAGTATTTT.

This chain uses TRBV11-2 with TRBJ2-1; TRBD1 agrees at 8 bases. The CDR3 loop spans 16 amino acids. V was clipped by 5 bases and J by 8 bases; unmatched bases: 14. Germline V gene lookup returns CDR1 SGHAT and CDR2 FQNNGV. CDR3 bases: TGTGCCAGCAGCCACCGTCTGGACAGGGTTGGCCATGAGCAGTTCTTC. This sequence encodes CASSHRLDRVGHEQFF.

In its sample, this clonotype was seen a few times. V gene TRBV20-1 combines with J gene TRBJ2-5; D not certain. This CDR3 is 11 amino acids long. Germline V gene data show CDR1 as DFQATT and CDR2 as SNEGSKA (reference sequence). Trimming shortened V by 8 bases and J by 4 bases, and 11 bases separated the two germline ends. The CDR3 DNA reads as TGCAGTCGGCTGATTGGAGAGACCCAGTACTTC. This codes for CSRLIGETQYF.

This clonotype was observed a handful of times. The CDR3 reads CASRDRGPGELFF. Here the CDR3 DNA reads TGTGCCAGCAGAGACCGGGGGCCCGGGGAGCTGTTTTTT. V gene TRBV3-1 combines with J gene TRBJ2-2; D is tentatively TRBD1 or TRBD2 (6 bases each). Trimming removed 6 bases at V and 6 bases at J, with 11 bases between. The germline CDR1 and CDR2 sequences are LGHDT and YNNKEL (reference sequence). The CDR3 contains 13 residues.

This clonotype has a handful of counts. This sequence joins TRBV10-3 and TRBJ1-1; 10 nucleotides align to TRBD1. Unmatched junction bases numbered 3, after V lost 4 bases and J lost 4 bases. Germline V gene data show CDR1 as ENHRY and CDR2 as SYGVKD. There are 14 residues in the CDR3. The CDR3 is CAISARTGGTEAFF. CDR3 in DNA: TGTGCCATCAGTGCAAGGACAGGGGGCACTGAAGCTTTCTTT.

Of note for this clonotype: A junction boundary mismatches the germline segment, possibly from a read error. This chain links TRBV29-1 with TRBJ2-1, with D possibly TRBD1 on 5 matching bases. CDR3 length: 16 amino acids. Germline CDR1 SQVTM, CDR2 ANQGSEA. The CDR3 DNA reads as TGCAGCGTTGATCCTTCAAGTGGGGCCGCCTACAGTGAGCAGTTCTTC. Residues: CSVDPSSGAAYSEQFF.

This clonotype was found a few times. DNA of the CDR3: TGCGCCAGCAGCCAATCTGTATTAGCTAACTATGGCTACACCTTC. It is translated as CASSQSVLANYGYTF. The chain carries TRBV4-1 and TRBJ1-2, with no clear D. There are 15 residues in the CDR3. From germline, CDR1 is MGHRA and CDR2 YSYEKL. The germline V and J ends were trimmed by 2 bases and 0 bases, with 10 bases remaining between them.

This clonotype has only a few counts. The chain combines TRBV29-1 with TRBJ1-1, with 7 positions matching TRBD1. J gave up 7 bases and V 1 base, and 3 bases lay outside the gene matches. Germline V gene lookup returns CDR1 SQVTM and CDR2 ANQGSEA. The CDR3 is 12 residues long. In DNA, the CDR3 is TGCAGCGTTGAAGGGGCAGGGGGTGAAGCTTTCTTT. Protein product: CSVEGAGGEAFF. The full variable domain, in which reference TRBV29-1 and TRBJ1-1 provide the parts outside the CDR3, is SAVISQKPSRDICQRGTSLTIQCQVDSQVTMMFWYRQQPGQSLTLIATANQGSEATYESGFVIDKFPISRPNLTFSTLTVSNMSPEDSSIYLCSVEGAGGEAFFGQGTRLTVV.

This clonotype was counted a few times. The V gene is TRBV5-1, the J gene TRBJ2-5; the match to TRBD2 covers 10 bases. Germline assignment: CDR1 SGHRS and CDR2 YFSETQ. Unmatched junction bases numbered 8, after V lost 4 bases and J lost 5 bases. The CDR3 loop spans 15 amino acids. The CDR3 bases are TGCGCCAGCAGCGAAGCCGGGACTAGCGCGGAGACCCAGTACTTC. This translates into CASSEAGTSAETQYF.